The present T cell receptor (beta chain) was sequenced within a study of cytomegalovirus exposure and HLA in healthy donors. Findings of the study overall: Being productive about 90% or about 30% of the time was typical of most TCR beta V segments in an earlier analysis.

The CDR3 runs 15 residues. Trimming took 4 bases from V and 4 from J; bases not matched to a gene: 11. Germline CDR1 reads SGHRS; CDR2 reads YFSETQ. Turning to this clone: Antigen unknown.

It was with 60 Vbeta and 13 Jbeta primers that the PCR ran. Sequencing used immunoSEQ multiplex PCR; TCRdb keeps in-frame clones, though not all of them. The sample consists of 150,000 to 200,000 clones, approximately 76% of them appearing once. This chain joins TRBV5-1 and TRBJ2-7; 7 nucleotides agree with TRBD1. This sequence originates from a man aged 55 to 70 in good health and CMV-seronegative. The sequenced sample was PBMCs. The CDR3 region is CASSRGQVPTYEQYF. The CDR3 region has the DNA TGCGCCAGCAGCCGCGGACAGGTCCCAACTTACGAGCAGTACTTC.